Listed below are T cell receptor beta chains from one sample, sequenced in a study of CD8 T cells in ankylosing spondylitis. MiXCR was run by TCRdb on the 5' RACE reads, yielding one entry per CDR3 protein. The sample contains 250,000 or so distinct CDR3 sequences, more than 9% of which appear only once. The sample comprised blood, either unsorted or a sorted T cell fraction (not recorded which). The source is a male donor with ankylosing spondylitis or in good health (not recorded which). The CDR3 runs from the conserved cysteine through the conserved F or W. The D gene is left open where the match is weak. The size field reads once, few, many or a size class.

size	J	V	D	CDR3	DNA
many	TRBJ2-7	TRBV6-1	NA	CASTTPSGKQYF	TGTGCCAGCACTACGCCATCGGGAAAGCAGTACTTC
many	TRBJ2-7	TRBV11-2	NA	CASSLVPEPFGEQYF	TGTGCCAGCAGCTTGGTCCCAGAACCTTTTGGGGAGCAGTACTTC
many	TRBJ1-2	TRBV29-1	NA	CSVEGGGKPSTSNYGYTF	TGCAGCGTTGAAGGGGGAGGTAAACCATCAACGTCTAACTATGGCTACACCTTC
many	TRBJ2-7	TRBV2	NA	CASSEASRQVYEQYF	TGTGCCAGCAGTGAAGCGAGTCGTCAGGTCTACGAGCAGTACTTC
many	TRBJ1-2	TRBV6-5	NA	CASSNRRLGYTF	TGTGCCAGCAGTAATCGCAGATTAGGCTACACCTTC
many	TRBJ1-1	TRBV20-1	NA	CSARDRRGTEAFF	TGCAGTGCTAGAGATAGGAGGGGTACTGAAGCTTTCTTT
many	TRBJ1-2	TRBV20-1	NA	CSARGPSNYGYTF	TGCAGTGCTAGGGGTCCTTCTAACTATGGCTACACCTTC
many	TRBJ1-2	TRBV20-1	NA	CSARDTGIYGYTF	TGCAGTGCTAGAGATACAGGGATCTATGGCTACACCTTC
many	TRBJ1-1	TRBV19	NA	CASSIDTGPGTEAFF	TGTGCCAGTAGTATAGATACGGGGCCGGGGACTGAAGCTTTCTTT
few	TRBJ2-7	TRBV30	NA	CAWSRGNYEQYF	TGTGCCTGGAGTCGAGGGAATTACGAGCAGTACTTC